One and the same sample provided the 10 T cell receptor beta chains below, sequenced in a study of beta chain features in type 1 diabetes. What was sequenced were expressed TCRB transcripts, since all of the isolated RNA had been reverse transcribed. Clones were read by immunoSEQ multiplex PCR, and TCRdb kept only the in-frame ones, dropping some. The sample has 300,000 to 350,000 clones, approximately 8% seen once. Source material: central memory CD4+ T cells from blood. These receptors all stem from a woman between 18 and 29 years old in good health.

The rearrangement links TRBV4-3 to TRBJ2-1, with TRBD2 matching 7 bases. The length of the CDR3 is 18 residues. Unmatched junction bases numbered 11, after V lost 3 bases and J lost 0 bases. Per the germline V gene, CDR1 is LGHNA and CDR2 is YSLEER. The CDR3 protein is CASSQRRSGGSSYNEQFF. The CDR3 nucleotides read TGCGCCAGCAGCCAGAGGCGAAGCGGCGGGAGCTCCTACAATGAGCAGTTCTTC.

This clone was seen only a few times. Distinct nucleotide sequences in the sample also encode this CDR3. The genes are TRBV25-1 and TRBJ1-4, with 7 bases aligning to TRBD1. This CDR3 has 15 residues. V lost 2 bases and J lost 8; bases outside the gene matches: 8. Germline V lookup: CDR1 MGHDK, CDR2 SYGVNS. For the CDR3, the DNA is TGTGCCAGCAGTGAAATTGCAGGGGGTGGAGAAAAACTGTTTTTT. As protein: CASSEIAGGGEKLFF.

This chain uses TRBV7-9 with TRBJ2-6; maybe TRBD2 (7 bases). Trimming removed 1 base at V and 4 bases at J, with 14 bases between. The CDR3 is 17 amino acids. Germline CDR1 reads SEHNR; CDR2 reads FQNEAQ (reference sequence). The CDR3 sequence: CASSLGPRGLGANVLTF. The DNA of the CDR3 is TGTGCCAGCAGCTTAGGGCCGCGGGGGCTCGGGGCCAACGTCCTGACTTTC.

The chain joins TRBV27 to TRBJ1-1; TRBD1 aligns across 12 bases. The V gene end was trimmed by 5 bases and the J gene end by 4 bases; junction bases not matched to a gene: 5. The CDR3 is 15 amino acids. Germline V gene data show CDR1 as MNHEY and CDR2 as SMNVEV (reference sequence). The CDR3 reads CASSPGTGGFTEAFF. Written as DNA, the CDR3 is TGTGCCAGCAGTCCCGGGACAGGGGGCTTCACTGAAGCTTTCTTT.

This clone has at least ten counts. The chain has TRBV4-2 and TRBJ2-1; TRBD1 agrees at 7 bases. Germline V gives CDR1 LGHNA, CDR2 YNFKEQ. CDR3 length equals 16 residues. The V and J ends lost 1 base and 0 bases, in that order; junction bases with no gene match: 3. This CDR3 is CASSQGRTGSYNEQFF. Here the CDR3 DNA reads TGTGCCAGCAGCCAAGGGAGGACAGGCTCCTACAATGAGCAGTTCTTC.

A few counts support this clone. The rearrangement joins TRBV6-1 to TRBJ2-7; a possible D gene is TRBD1 (6 bases). The ends were cut back, 4 bases at V and 0 bases at J, with 7 bases in the middle. Per germline, CDR1 MNHNS and CDR2 SASEGT. The CDR3 sequence is 13 residues long. CDR3 bases: TGTGCCAGCAGTGGACAGGACTCCTACGAGCAGTACTTC. It yields the protein CASSGQDSYEQYF.

This clone showed up just a few times. The chain recombines TRBV7-9 with TRBJ2-7; no firm D call. The ends were cut back, 6 bases at V and 2 bases at J, with 20 bases in the middle. This CDR3 region has 16 residues. The V gene's germline CDR1 is SEHNR and CDR2 FQNEAQ (reference sequence). Here the CDR3 reads CASRSGSVGNTYEQYF. The CDR3 DNA sequence: TGTGCCAGCAGGTCAGGCTCCGTTGGGAATACCTACGAGCAGTACTTC.

This clone showed up just a few times. The rearrangement links TRBV5-5 to TRBJ2-2; no reliable D call. Trimming took off 3 bases at V and 5 bases at J, with 8 bases between the two ends. The CDR3 has 13 residues. Germline-derived CDR1 and CDR2 are SGHKS and YYEKEE (reference sequence). The CDR3 DNA reads as TGTGCCAGCAGCTGGAGCCAGACCGGGGAGCTGTTTTTT. Its protein product is CASSWSQTGELFF.

The J gene is TRBJ2-5, the V gene TRBV10-1; 9 bases map to TRBD2. J lost 3 bases, V lost 8 bases, and 7 bases had no gene match. Germline values: CDR1 WNHNN, CDR2 SYGVQD (reference sequence). There are 14 residues in the CDR3. CDR3 DNA sequence: TGCGCCAGCGGCACCGGGACTAGCAAAGAGACCCAGTACTTC. Its translation: CASGTGTSKETQYF.

The table lists this clone with a few counts. The gene calls are TRBV6-5 and TRBJ1-2, with D possibly matching TRBD1 (6 bases). Deletions cut 2 bases from V and 8 bases from J, with 15 bases between. The CDR3 totals 14 residues. Germline V CDR1 and CDR2: MNHEY, SVGAGI. CDR3 DNA: TGTGCCAGCAGTTACGGTTTACAGGGTGCAGGCTACACCTTC. Amino acids: CASSYGLQGAGYTF.